Listed below are T cell receptor beta chains from one sample, sequenced in a study of T cells in Graves' hyperthyroidism and ophthalmopathy. Each CDR3 protein is one row after TCRdb ran MiXCR on the multiplex PCR reads. Of about 300,000 distinct CDR3 sequences listed, roughly 19% are singletons. Material for sequencing was blood. Every receptor here comes from a man in his fifties with Graves' ophthalmopathy. Both conserved end residues are part of each CDR3.

V gene: TRBV3-1; J gene: TRBJ2-1; CDR3 protein: CASSQEVGLAAKRQFF
V gene: TRBV28; J gene: TRBJ2-5; CDR3 protein: CASSSPGQGAQETQYF
V gene: TRBV15; J gene: TRBJ2-7; CDR3 protein: CATSRGSGRYEQYF
V gene: TRBV6-1; J gene: TRBJ2-2; CDR3 protein: CASRRIAGGGLSTGELFF
V gene: TRBV12-3/TRBV12-4; J gene: TRBJ2-7; CDR3 protein: CASRRGLAGDHEQYF
V gene: TRBV15; J gene: TRBJ2-3; CDR3 protein: CATRGRSTDTQYF
V gene: TRBV4-1; J gene: TRBJ1-4; CDR3 protein: CASSQAGATNEKLFF
V gene: TRBV14; J gene: TRBJ2-2; CDR3 protein: CASSPLHGGGELFF
V gene: TRBV7-9; J gene: TRBJ2-5; CDR3 protein: CASSLGGARGETQYF
V gene: TRBV27; J gene: TRBJ2-2; CDR3 protein: CASSPSFTGELFF
V gene: TRBV28; J gene: TRBJ2-3; CDR3 protein: CASIRSGRGYTDTQYF
V gene: TRBV4-2; J gene: TRBJ1-3; CDR3 protein: CASTNPGSSGNTIYF
V gene: TRBV6-1; J gene: TRBJ1-5; CDR3 protein: CASSEVGNSNQPQHF
V gene: TRBV2; J gene: TRBJ2-1; CDR3 protein: CASSRGATGNEQFF
V gene: TRBV3-1; J gene: TRBJ2-7; CDR3 protein: CASSQGWAGGHEQYF
V gene: TRBV28; J gene: TRBJ2-3; CDR3 protein: CASSLYTDTQYF
V gene: TRBV5-8; J gene: TRBJ1-1; CDR3 protein: CASSLGEVMNTEAFF
V gene: TRBV24-1; J gene: TRBJ2-5; CDR3 protein: CATSDFRGVGTQYF
V gene: TRBV28; J gene: TRBJ2-1; CDR3 protein: CAARGLTNEQFF
V gene: TRBV6-2/TRBV6-3; J gene: TRBJ2-1; CDR3 protein: CASRRVSYNEQFF
V gene: TRBV29-1; J gene: TRBJ2-7; CDR3 protein: CSATRGHLYEQYF
V gene: TRBV7-3; J gene: TRBJ2-3; CDR3 protein: CASSSQFGSTQYF
V gene: TRBV20-1; J gene: TRBJ1-2; CDR3 protein: CSAPPGQGYGYTF
V gene: TRBV6-1; J gene: TRBJ1-4; CDR3 protein: CASRQGRSPTNEKLFF
V gene: TRBV7-2; J gene: TRBJ2-1; CDR3 protein: CASSSRDRVLAGASGQFF
V gene: TRBV7-3; J gene: TRBJ2-2; CDR3 protein: CASSLGTPGTGELFF
V gene: TRBV12-3/TRBV12-4; J gene: TRBJ1-5; CDR3 protein: CASSSGGGGNQPQHF
V gene: TRBV4-1; J gene: TRBJ2-3; CDR3 protein: CASSPSFSGRADTQYF
V gene: TRBV12-3/TRBV12-4; J gene: TRBJ2-1; CDR3 protein: CASSPWGERLDEQFF
V gene: TRBV7-7; J gene: TRBJ2-7; CDR3 protein: CASSLSRGGSEQYF
V gene: TRBV4-3; J gene: TRBJ2-1; CDR3 protein: CASSHQDSLIEQFF
V gene: TRBV10-3; J gene: TRBJ2-7; CDR3 protein: CAISERDYEQYF
V gene: TRBV20-1; J gene: TRBJ2-3; CDR3 protein: CSALKRGSVPPRTSTDTQYF
V gene: TRBV7-3; J gene: TRBJ2-1; CDR3 protein: CASSLNRGNNEQFF
V gene: TRBV5-4; J gene: TRBJ2-4; CDR3 protein: CASSYRRDSLAKNIQYF
V gene: TRBV9; J gene: TRBJ2-1; CDR3 protein: CASSDYRGRDEQFF
V gene: TRBV19; J gene: TRBJ1-2; CDR3 protein: CASTLSGGEGYTF
V gene: TRBV14; J gene: TRBJ2-3; CDR3 protein: CASSQDVGGLRTDTQYF
V gene: TRBV7-3; J gene: TRBJ2-5; CDR3 protein: CASSLEGQGRGHQETQYF
V gene: TRBV7-2; J gene: TRBJ2-1; CDR3 protein: CASSLEGLAYNEQFF
V gene: TRBV11-1; J gene: TRBJ2-7; CDR3 protein: CASASAGGRYEQYF
V gene: TRBV6-1; J gene: TRBJ2-1; CDR3 protein: CASRAGHEVSREFF
V gene: TRBV6-1; J gene: TRBJ2-3; CDR3 protein: CASSFLAGGVGTQYF
V gene: TRBV6-1; J gene: TRBJ1-5; CDR3 protein: CASSEPPLPTGNLYSNQPQHF
V gene: TRBV3-1; J gene: TRBJ2-5; CDR3 protein: CASSRLAGGETQYF
V gene: TRBV20-1; J gene: TRBJ1-1; CDR3 protein: CSARGTSGADTEAFF
V gene: TRBV5-1; J gene: TRBJ2-1; CDR3 protein: CASSLVVRNEQFF
V gene: TRBV20-1; J gene: TRBJ2-5; CDR3 protein: CSARVGRGREAQYF
V gene: TRBV12-3/TRBV12-4; J gene: TRBJ2-3; CDR3 protein: CASSRSTSTDTQYF
V gene: TRBV25-1; J gene: TRBJ1-1; CDR3 protein: CASSLSDRLKAFF
V gene: TRBV5-1; J gene: TRBJ2-7; CDR3 protein: CASSLFPLVGTGGSYEQYF
V gene: TRBV2; J gene: TRBJ2-5; CDR3 protein: CASTELLGVETQYF
V gene: TRBV20-1; J gene: TRBJ2-7; CDR3 protein: CSANEDTYEQYF
V gene: TRBV6-2/TRBV6-3; J gene: TRBJ1-6; CDR3 protein: CASSLGQALVSPLHF
V gene: TRBV2; J gene: TRBJ2-6; CDR3 protein: CASSGGSSGANVLTF
V gene: TRBV7-9; J gene: TRBJ2-1; CDR3 protein: CASSLTINEQFF
V gene: TRBV18; J gene: TRBJ1-1; CDR3 protein: CASSPGTAMNTEAFF
V gene: TRBV7-6; J gene: TRBJ2-2; CDR3 protein: CASSLQAPGTGNTGELFF
V gene: TRBV28; J gene: TRBJ2-3; CDR3 protein: CASTGLYSTDTQYF
V gene: TRBV7-9; J gene: TRBJ1-3; CDR3 protein: CASSLAQGSGNTIYF